This T cell receptor beta chain was recovered during a study of cytomegalovirus exposure and HLA in healthy donors (dated by TCRdb to the late 2010s). In terms of the full investigation: An earlier analysis of roughly 570 of the donors reported 250 to 350 Gb of sequence data and 117 million unique TCR beta sequences obtained from about 180 million T cells. About 300 gigabases of sequencing data and tens of millions of unique TCR sequences were included in an early release covering roughly 600 HLA-typed donors. Of the approximately 400 genotyped donors, roughly 80% fell in the genetic ancestry cluster associated with self-reported Caucasian donors. The study aimed to test whether signatures of past pathogen exposure could be identified by cataloging public T cell receptors. The T cell repertoires of some 700 subjects were profiled by immunosequencing and related to cytomegalovirus serostatus. In addition to the first cohort of 666 subjects, a separate validation cohort of 100 to 150 different subjects was used. To predict cytomegalovirus infection status, the study brought together high-throughput TCR immunosequencing, statistical association of individual TCRs with disease status, and machine learning. In a later analysis, previously published TCR beta repertoires from 550 to 750 donors were re-analyzed and high-resolution HLA genotyping was added so that TCR occurrence patterns could be studied. In the later analysis, no new phenotypic data were used to find candidate immune exposures; instead, reliance was placed on TCR beta sequences and their occurrence across donors. An earlier analysis of 450 to 750 of the donors used high-throughput TCR beta sequencing to judge whether each TCR beta V gene segment behaved as functional or pseudogenic. Donor age, sex, ethnicity and CMV serostatus were compiled together with the repertoire data. In a later genetic analysis, genome-wide SNP genotypes for about three fifths of the roughly 670 donors were used, and that subset was treated as a discovery cohort. Every discovery cohort repertoire had been produced on one sequencing platform. HLA typing covered class I and class II loci at four-digit resolution. The number of typed donors differed by locus: about 629-630 for A, B, C, DRB1 and DQB1; some 500 for DQA1; some 590 for DPA1; and about 450 for DPB1. Because of strong linkage in the cohort, 5 or 6 DR-DQ haplotypes were treated as single units for association and clustering. Among 350 to 400 genotyped donors of the cohort, an average of about 240,000 unique TCR beta nucleotide sequences were sequenced per donor, roughly a sixth of them non-productive. What the work shows at the level of the full study, not this receptor alone: Correlated functional status among segregating V segments might reflect linkage disequilibrium, but an unknown experimental factor could not be ruled out. A further reported finding was that TCR beta sequences accurately predicted the HLA-A and HLA-B alleles for most subjects in the first cohort. According to a later analysis, most CMV-associated TCR beta chains appeared to be HLA-restricted, and the HLA associations seemed to be driven largely by CMV exposure. V-gene and J-gene trimming of TCR beta chains was associated with a missense DCLRE1C variant in a later genetic analysis, and the association was replicated in an independent cohort. According to a later analysis, parvovirus B19, influenza, CMV and Epstein-Barr virus appeared linked to several top co-occurrence clusters. At a false discovery rate of 0.05, a later analysis linked around 17,000 TCR beta sequences to specific HLA alleles. Immune exposure information for the cohort was limited to CMV serostatus. Broadly in line with IMGT annotations, most TCR beta V segments showed up in productive rearrangements about 87% or about 30% of the time in an earlier analysis of approximately 600 of the donors. The earlier analysis of almost 600 of the donors excluded some 15 rarely observed V segments, including chromosome 9 orphons, because counts were too low. In a later genetic analysis, fewer N-insertions in productive TCRs were reported among donors in an Asian-associated ancestry cluster than the approximately 670-donor mean. A few of the identified cytomegalovirus-associated TCR beta chains were confirmed in vitro to be specific for cytomegalovirus antigens. Because some donors lacked HLA typing at each locus, the association tests relied only on the typed subset. In the study, some 180 TCR beta chains were listed as associated with cytomegalovirus. In this cohort, only TCR beta chains were sequenced, and detectable features were limited by the absence of alpha or paired-chain data. Strong co-occurrence of HLA alleles, especially DR and DQ, made assigning TCR associations to individual alleles difficult. While some public TCRs were present in many individuals, most TCR sequences turned up only very rarely across donors. A cluster of highly shared sequence variants was judged likely to be a technical artifact of the sequencing pipeline. In both the original and validation cohorts, the classifier was reported to diagnose cytomegalovirus status with high specificity and sensitivity. Some IMGT-functional V segments, including TRBV6-2 and TRBV6-3, could not be told apart with the 87-base-pair reads, so those segments were excluded. Sequencing depth was assumed to be roughly uniform across donors in the presence/absence analyses, though that assumption may not hold. According to the authors, the approach could potentially be generalized to other disease states and immunological phenotypes. A later analysis found that TCR association rates varied across HLA loci, with DRB1 alleles showing the most associated TCRs and HLA-C alleles the fewest. In a later analysis, HLA-associated TCR beta chains showed more clonal expansion and lower generation probabilities than non-associated chains that were equally common.

About this clone: Its antigen has not been determined. No much larger clonotype is one base removed from it; base qualities were not supplied.

The library was produced with the immunoSEQ multiplex PCR assay. A mixture of 60 forward primers for TCR Vbeta segments and 13 reverse primers for TCR Jbeta segments was used in the multiplex PCR. The CDR3 region of rearranged TCR beta genes was amplified from genomic DNA with a multiplex PCR assay. The amplified TCR beta libraries were sequenced on the Illumina HiSeq System as 87-base-pair reads. As for how the authors treated the data: Across the 600 to 700 repertoires, a later analysis counted approximately 75 million unique TCR beta chains, roughly 11 million of which were shared by at least two donors. Raw reads were error-corrected and collapsed into unique sequences by a nearest-neighbor algorithm in which closely related sequences were merged to remove PCR and sequencing errors. To assign V, D and J gene segments, CDR3 sequences were aligned to IMGT reference sequences. Each retained sequence needed at least a six-nucleotide match to both a V gene segment and a J gene segment. A rearrangement was called productive if the CDR3 had no stop codons and remained in frame with V and J, and every other rearrangement was called non-productive. CDR3 was defined by IMGT convention, running from the second conserved V-encoded cysteine to the conserved J-encoded phenylalanine. Sequences without an unambiguous match to a single V gene segment were excluded from the earlier analysis of several hundred of the donors. An earlier analysis of several hundred of the donors called V segments functional above 56.7% productive rearrangements and segregating when the between-donor standard deviation exceeded 5%. To diagnose cytomegalovirus status from the catalog of TCR beta chain sequences, a statistical classification framework was built. A later analysis assigned V and J genes by comparing TCR nucleotide sequences with IMGT/GENE-DB human TR gene sequences. In a later analysis, CDR3 sequences and most-parsimonious VDJ recombination scenarios were assigned using the TCRdist pipeline. In a later analysis, every TCR beta chain was defined by the combination of its CDR3 amino acid sequence and its V-gene family, and reads without a unique V-gene family were dropped. A later analysis removed 550 to 650 highly shared, low-generation-probability nucleotide sequences to deal with suspected cross-contamination and a sequencing artifact. For each public chain, a later analysis derived a clonal expansion index from normalized ranks of inferred template counts within each repertoire. In a later analysis, generation probabilities were computed with a VDJ recombination model fitted to out-of-frame rearrangements, and the resulting probabilities were checked against IGoR. In a later analysis, TCR-TCR, TCR-HLA and TCR-CMV co-occurrence was scored with hypergeometric tests, and a repertoire-size bias correction was applied to TCR pairs. In a later analysis, false discovery rates were estimated by permuting HLA or CMV assignments 20 times. In a later analysis, co-occurring TCRs were grouped using DBSCAN, with TCRdist sequence similarity added in when clustering inside HLA-allele-positive subsets. Repertoires with fewer than 30,000 or more than 120,000 public chains, plus five repertoires with anomalous nucleotide sharing, were excluded from co-occurrence clustering. TCRdb re-hosts the immuneACCESS table, in-frame sequences only. Its copies lack some clones; in the studies checked, an unresolved V gene accounts for under half of them, and the cause for the rest is not known. That table supplies the V and J calls and clone size; D and trimming were determined from the DNA. Across this sample there are some 93,000 clones, with around three fifths seen only once. The biggest ten clones account for 5.5% to 6.5% of the sample.

CDR1 and CDR2 (GTSNPN, SVGIG) derive from the germline V gene (reference sequence). From cysteine to phenylalanine, the CDR3 is 15 amino acids long. The kept DNA is CDR3 alone, 45 bases in frame from the first base. The trim is 0 bases for V and 2 bases for J, with a gap of 11 bases between the germline ends. In total, approximately 690 healthy bone marrow donors made up the cohort. At the time of sampling, every cohort member was nominally healthy, though immune exposures that went unrecorded were likely present. The donor was CMV seropositive and was included in the group of 250 to 350 seropositive cohort members. Each donor provided a peripheral blood sample, and peripheral blood mononuclear cells were used for TCR beta sequencing. Genomic DNA extraction from the blood cell samples was performed with the Qiagen DNeasy Blood Extraction Kit.

The chain joins TRBV30 to TRBJ1-5; too little of a D gene remains to name it. Sequences were obtained from PBMCs. The TCR originated in a boy aged 5 to 17 in good health and CMV-seropositive. DNA sequence: TGTGCCTGGAGTGTAAGTGAGTTGGGCAATCAGCCCCAGCATTTT. Its translation reads: CAWSVSELGNQPQHF.